These T cell receptor beta chains were read from a single sample in a study of blood T cell repertoires in COVID-19. The assay was immunoSEQ multiplex PCR, and TCRdb's table has in-frame clones only and misses some. The sample has fewer than 450,000 clones, 88% seen once. The sequencing sample was made of peripheral blood. These receptors were collected from a woman between 50 and 59 years old with COVID-19, enrolled during active disease. The CDR3 runs from the conserved cysteine through the conserved F or W. The D gene is left open where the match is weak. Expanded clones are given a class, and other clones once, few, many or no size at all.

V: TRBV27
J: TRBJ1-1
size: -
D: -
CDR3: CASSPLPLFTEAFF
DNA: TGTGCCAGCAGTCCTCTCCCTCTATTCACTGAAGCTTTCTTT

V: TRBV6-5
J: TRBJ2-3
size: -
D: -
CDR3: CASSYSPGKQYF
DNA: TGTGCCAGCAGTTATTCCCCCGGGAAGCAGTATTTT

V: TRBV6-2/TRBV6-3
J: TRBJ1-6
size: -
D: -
CDR3: CASSYSRVLNSPLHF
DNA: TGTGCCAGCAGTTACTCGCGAGTTCTCAATTCACCCCTCCACTTT

V: TRBV4-2
J: TRBJ2-5
size: -
D: -
CDR3: CASSQVSGSQETQYF
DNA: TGTGCCAGCAGCCAAGTGAGCGGCTCCCAAGAGACCCAGTACTTC

V: TRBV9
J: TRBJ2-3
size: -
D: TRBD2
CDR3: CASSVASSGGTSTDTQYF
DNA: TGTGCCAGCAGCGTAGCCTCTAGCGGGGGCACTAGCACAGATACGCAGTATTTT

V: TRBV5-1
J: TRBJ2-1
size: -
D: TRBD2
CDR3: CASSSSGGANEQFF
DNA: TGCGCCAGCAGCTCTAGCGGGGGGGCGAATGAGCAGTTCTTC

V: TRBV10-1
J: TRBJ2-7
size: -
D: TRBD2
CDR3: CASSLAGGEQYF
DNA: TGCGCCAGCAGTCTAGCGGGGGGGGAGCAGTACTTC

V: TRBV6-2/TRBV6-3
J: TRBJ1-1
size: few
D: -
CDR3: CASSYSRNTEAFF
DNA: TGTGCCAGCAGTTATTCGAGGAACACTGAAGCTTTCTTT

V: TRBV7-2
J: TRBJ2-3
size: once
D: TRBD2
CDR3: CASSLVAGHTDTQYF
DNA: TGTGCCAGCAGCTTAGTAGCGGGGCACACAGATACGCAGTATTTT

V: TRBV5-1
J: TRBJ1-1
size: -
D: -
CDR3: CASSLVLDFGGGWNTEAFF
DNA: TGCGCCAGCAGCTTGGTTCTTGACTTCGGCGGGGGCTGGAACACTGAAGCTTTCTTT

V: TRBV6-6
J: TRBJ1-1
size: -
D: TRBD1
CDR3: CASSLAQDRGPEAFF
DNA: TGTGCCAGCAGTCTCGCTCAGGACAGGGGGCCTGAAGCTTTCTTT

V: TRBV12-5
J: TRBJ1-5
size: -
D: -
CDR3: CASGLESNQPQHF
DNA: TGTGCTAGTGGTTTAGAGTCCAATCAGCCCCAGCATTTT

V: TRBV2
J: TRBJ1-5
size: -
D: -
CDR3: CASSEQAGSQPQHF
DNA: TGTGCCAGCAGTGAGCAAGCGGGGTCTCAGCCCCAGCATTTT

V: TRBV12-5
J: TRBJ1-4
size: -
D: TRBD1
CDR3: CASALDRVNEKLFF
DNA: TGTGCTAGTGCTTTAGACAGGGTTAATGAAAAACTGTTTTTT

V: TRBV4-1
J: TRBJ2-1
size: -
D: TRBD2
CDR3: CASSPPGLATNNEQFF
DNA: TGCGCCAGCAGCCCCCCGGGACTAGCTACCAACAATGAGCAGTTCTTC

V: TRBV5-4
J: TRBJ2-5
size: -
D: TRBD2
CDR3: CASSPPRAGRETQYF
DNA: TGTGCCAGCAGCCCCCCCCGAGCGGGGCGCGAGACCCAGTACTTC

V: TRBV19
J: TRBJ2-2
size: -
D: -
CDR3: CASKKRGPTLAGELFF
DNA: TGTGCCAGTAAGAAAAGGGGCCCAACCTTGGCCGGGGAGCTGTTTTTT

V: TRBV3-1/TRBV3-2
J: TRBJ2-1
size: -
D: -
CDR3: CASSQGTGSEQFF
DNA: TGTGCCAGCAGCCAGGGTACAGGTAGTGAGCAGTTCTTC